What follows describes a single TCR beta chain. Its antigen is currently unknown. These data belong to a study of cytomegalovirus exposure and HLA in healthy donors. Study-wide background: Inside one of the first data releases sat roughly 80 million unique TCRs taken from HLA-typed donors.

The PCR was carried out with 60 Vbeta primers and 13 Jbeta primers. Profiling relied on immunoSEQ multiplex PCR, and the TCRdb table lists in-frame clones only, not all of them. The sample comprises 200,000 or so clones, over 75% of which are singletons, and about 2.8% rests with the top ten. General observations from the study: Judged likely to be a sequencing artifact was a cluster of highly shared sequence variants. Roughly even sequencing depth across donors was the assumption behind the presence/absence analyses.

The receptor was derived from a woman aged 25 to 39 in good health and CMV-seronegative. What was sequenced was PBMCs.

The CDR3 DNA sequence: TGTGCCAGCAGCGTAGACTCAGGGAACACTGAAGCTTTCTTT. As protein: CASSVDSGNTEAFF. This sequence joins TRBV9 and TRBJ1-1, with D hard to call. This CDR3 is 14 amino acids long. The germline V and J ends were trimmed by 0 bases and 1 base, with 7 bases remaining between them. The germline CDR1 and CDR2 sequences are SGDLS and YYNGEE.